This T cell receptor beta chain originates from a study of T cells in Graves' hyperthyroidism and ophthalmopathy. Whole-study context: Blood was drawn when the patient was first diagnosed and still untreated.

Ten or more counts support this clonotype. Germline V gene data show CDR1 as SGHVS and CDR2 as FQNEAQ. This CDR3 region has 17 residues. V gave up 5 bases and J gave up 6 bases; unmatched junction bases: 16. The TCR beta CDR3 regions underwent amplification using RNA transcripts as the source. First-round RT-PCR targeting the TCR CDR3 was performed with the HTBI primer set. TCRdb fed the multiplex PCR reads into MiXCR, producing one record per CDR3 protein. The sample includes about 420,000 distinct CDR3 sequences, roughly 14% of them seen just once. Sample: blood. The chain joins TRBV7-8 to TRBJ1-2; 9 nucleotides align to TRBD1. The TCR comes from a woman aged 18 to 35 with Graves' hyperthyroidism. CDR3 protein: CASSPWTGDPTLHGYTF. In DNA form, the CDR3 reads TGTGCCAGCAGCCCCTGGACAGGGGACCCTACCCTTCATGGCTACACCTTC.